The subject of this entry is one T cell receptor (beta chain). Its target is unknown. CDR3 length: 15 residues. Germline loops: CDR1 SGHTA, CDR2 FQGNSA. Trimming cost V 2 bases and J 1 base, with 11 bases left between them. Amplification yielded TCR beta CDR3 regions, with RNA transcripts as the source. First-round RT-PCR of the TCR CDR3 relied on the HTBI primer set. MiXCR, run by TCRdb on the multiplex PCR reads, gives a single entry per CDR3 protein. This sample has nearly 750,000 distinct CDR3 sequences; roughly 32% occur once, and the top ten carry around 29%. The sample comes from a study of T cells in Graves' hyperthyroidism and ophthalmopathy. Study-wide results and caveats: The blood repertoire included most of the expanded thyroid clonotypes above 0.001.

Source material: blood. The origin of this receptor is a woman aged 35 to 49 with Graves' hyperthyroidism. The chain combines TRBV7-2 with TRBJ2-5; no clear D gene. CDR3 in DNA: TGTGCCAGCAGCTTAATTCGACGGCCCCAAGAGACCCAGTACTTC. It yields the protein CASSLIRRPQETQYF.